Included here is one T cell receptor beta chain sequence, with context. Its target is unknown. Germline V gene data show CDR1 as MDHEN and CDR2 as SYDVKM. Trimming took off 8 bases at V and 0 bases at J, with 8 bases between the two ends. This CDR3 has 13 residues. With 60 Vbeta and 13 Jbeta primers, the PCR was carried out. Generated by immunoSEQ multiplex PCR, the TCRdb table keeps only in-frame clones and is missing some. The repertoire consists of 75,000 to 100,000 clones, with less than 85% occurring once and the leading ten covering around 17%. The data are from a study of cytomegalovirus exposure and HLA in healthy donors. Broader study findings: Further analysis was carried out later, and it showed several of the most significant clusters appearing linked to common viral pathogens. Solely CMV serostatus was available to characterize immune exposure.

The clonotype originates from a woman aged 60-75 years in good health and CMV-seropositive. The sample was PBMCs. The rearrangement uses TRBV28 and TRBJ1-5, with a tentative D call TRBD1 (5 bases). The CDR3 spells CASGTYSNQPQHF. The CDR3 coding sequence is TGTGCCAGCGGGACTTATAGCAATCAGCCCCAGCATTTT.